This T cell receptor beta chain was sequenced for a study of blood T cell repertoires in COVID-19. Turning to the study itself: Acute and convalescent COVID-19 specimens originated in the United States, Italy and Spain. T cells, B-cell-depleted T cells, or PBMCs supplied cDNA or gDNA.

Source study methods: Researchers report that nucleated cell counts were estimated from reference gene primer amplification. The data were produced by immunoSEQ multiplex PCR, yet TCRdb's version contains in-frame clones alone and is incomplete. V, J and clone size are taken as reported in that table, and D and trimming were inferred from the DNA itself. Of around 100,000 clones listed, 65% to 85% were seen once; the top ten hold 0.7% to 1%. This clone was picked up one time. The germline V and J ends were trimmed by 6 bases and 1 base, with 11 bases remaining between them. This CDR3 region has 14 residues. Germline CDR1 MNHEY, CDR2 SMNVEV (reference sequence).

The clonotype was recovered from a woman aged 70-85 years with acute or convalescent COVID-19. This chain joins TRBV27 and TRBJ2-3; D possibly corresponds to TRBD2 (6 bases). Input material: peripheral blood. CDR3 region: CASRLSGGTDTQYF. The CDR3 DNA is TGTGCCAGCAGGCTTAGCGGTGGCACAGATACGCAGTATTTT.